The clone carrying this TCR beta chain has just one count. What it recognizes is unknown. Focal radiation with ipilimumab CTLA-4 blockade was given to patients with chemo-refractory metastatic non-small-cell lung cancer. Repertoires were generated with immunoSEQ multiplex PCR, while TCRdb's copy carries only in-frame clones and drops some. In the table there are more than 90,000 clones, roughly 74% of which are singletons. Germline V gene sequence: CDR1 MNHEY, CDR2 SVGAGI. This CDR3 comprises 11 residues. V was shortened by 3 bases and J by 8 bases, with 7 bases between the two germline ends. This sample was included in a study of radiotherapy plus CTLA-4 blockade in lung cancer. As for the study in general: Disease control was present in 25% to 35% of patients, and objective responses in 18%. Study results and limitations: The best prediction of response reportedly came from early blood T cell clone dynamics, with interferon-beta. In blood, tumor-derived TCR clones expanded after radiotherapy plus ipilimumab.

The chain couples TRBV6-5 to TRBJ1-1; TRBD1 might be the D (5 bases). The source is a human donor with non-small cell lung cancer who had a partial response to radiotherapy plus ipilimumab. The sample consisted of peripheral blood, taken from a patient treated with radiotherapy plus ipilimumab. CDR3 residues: CASSYKGEAFF. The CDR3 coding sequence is TGTGCCAGCAGTTATAAGGGGGAAGCTTTCTTT.